The clone carrying this T cell receptor beta chain has a count of ten or more. Its specificity is not known. The data are from a study of CD8 T cells in ankylosing spondylitis. Germline loops: CDR1 MNHNS, CDR2 SASEGT. Trimming pared 1 base from V and 5 bases from J, leaving 14 bases between. The CDR3 totals 15 residues. The study, taken as a whole, reports: A motif of seven or eight highly homologous TCR beta variants was seen as apparently characteristic of ankylosing spondylitis blood. In peripheral blood, disease-linked CD8+ clones occurred at relatively low frequencies. The clones that were linked to disease were reported to be significantly enriched in matched synovial fluid samples from ankylosing spondylitis patients.

By quantitative 5'-RACE with molecular barcodes, the TCR beta libraries were made. TCRdb called the 5' RACE reads again in MiXCR, with one record for every CDR3 protein. The sample lists 350,000 or so distinct CDR3 sequences, roughly 15% occurring once. This rearrangement joins TRBV6-1 to TRBJ1-2, with D tentatively TRBD1 (5 bases). The sample comprised blood, either unsorted or a sorted T cell fraction (not recorded which). This clonotype originated in a male donor with ankylosing spondylitis or in good health (not recorded which). CDR3 in amino acids: CASSEGQGAGYGYTF. CDR3 sequence (DNA): TGTGCCAGCAGTGAAGGGCAAGGGGCCGGGTATGGCTACACCTTC.